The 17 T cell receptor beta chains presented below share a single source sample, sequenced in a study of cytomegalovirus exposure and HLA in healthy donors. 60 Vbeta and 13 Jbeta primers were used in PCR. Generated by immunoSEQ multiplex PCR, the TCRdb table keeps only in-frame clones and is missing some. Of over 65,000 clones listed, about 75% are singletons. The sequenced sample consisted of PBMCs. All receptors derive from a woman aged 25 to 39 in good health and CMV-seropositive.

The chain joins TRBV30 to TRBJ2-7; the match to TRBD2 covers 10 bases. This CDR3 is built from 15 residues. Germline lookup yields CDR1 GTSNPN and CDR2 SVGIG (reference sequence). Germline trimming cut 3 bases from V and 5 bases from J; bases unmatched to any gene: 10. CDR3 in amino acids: CAWRSPASGSHEQYF. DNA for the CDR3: TGTGCCTGGAGATCCCCCGCTAGCGGGAGCCACGAGCAGTACTTC.

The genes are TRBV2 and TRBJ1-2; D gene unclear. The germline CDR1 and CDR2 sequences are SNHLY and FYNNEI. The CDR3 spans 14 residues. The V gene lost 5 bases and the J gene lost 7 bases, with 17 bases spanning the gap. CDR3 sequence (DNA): TGTGCCAGCAGTTATAATGGCAGGATAGGTGGCTACACCTTC. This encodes CASSYNGRIGGYTF.

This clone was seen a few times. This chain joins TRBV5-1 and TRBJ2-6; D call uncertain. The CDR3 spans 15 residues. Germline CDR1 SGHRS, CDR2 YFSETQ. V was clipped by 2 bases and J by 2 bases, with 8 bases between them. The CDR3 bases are TGCGCCAGCAGCTTTAGAAGAACTGGGGCCAACGTCCTGACTTTC. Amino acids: CASSFRRTGANVLTF.

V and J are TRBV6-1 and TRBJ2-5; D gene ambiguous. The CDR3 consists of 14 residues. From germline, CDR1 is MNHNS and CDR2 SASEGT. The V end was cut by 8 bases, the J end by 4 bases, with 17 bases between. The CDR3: CASSPEVVLETQYF. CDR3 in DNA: TGTGCCAGCTCGCCCGAGGTGGTTTTAGAGACCCAGTACTTC.

CDR3 sequence (DNA): TGTGCCAGCAGTCCTAGCGGGAGGTTCTCTAGCACAGATACGCAGTATTTT. This encodes CASSPSGRFSSTDTQYF. V is TRBV27 and J is TRBJ2-3; 11 bases line up with TRBD2. Germline loops: CDR1 MNHEY, CDR2 SMNVEV (reference sequence). The CDR3 covers 17 residues. Trimming took 5 bases from V and 0 from J; bases not matched to a gene: 7.

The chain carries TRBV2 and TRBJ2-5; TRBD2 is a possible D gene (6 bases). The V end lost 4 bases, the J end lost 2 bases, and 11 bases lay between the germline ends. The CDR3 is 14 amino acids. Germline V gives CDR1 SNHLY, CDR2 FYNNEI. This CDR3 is CASSGGIYQETQYF. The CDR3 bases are TGTGCCAGCAGTGGCGGGATATATCAAGAGACCCAGTACTTC.

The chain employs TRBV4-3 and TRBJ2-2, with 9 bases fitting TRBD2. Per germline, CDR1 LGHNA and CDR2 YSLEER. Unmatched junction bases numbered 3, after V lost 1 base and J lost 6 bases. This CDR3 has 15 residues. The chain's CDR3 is CASSQASGMAGELFF. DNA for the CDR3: TGCGCCAGCAGCCAAGCTAGCGGGATGGCCGGGGAGCTGTTTTTT.

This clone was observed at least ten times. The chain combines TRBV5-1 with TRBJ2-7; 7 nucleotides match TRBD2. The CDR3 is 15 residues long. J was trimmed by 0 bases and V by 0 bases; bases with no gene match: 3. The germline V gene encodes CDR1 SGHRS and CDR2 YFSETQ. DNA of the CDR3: TGCGCCAGCAGCTTGGCAAAGCGGGACTCCTACGAGCAGTACTTC. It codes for CASSLAKRDSYEQYF.

The CDR3 region is CASSIRRGSSYNEQFF. CDR3 nucleotides: TGTGCCAGTAGTATTAGGCGGGGGAGCTCCTACAATGAGCAGTTCTTC. This sequence joins TRBV19 and TRBJ2-1, with TRBD2 matching over 7 bases. This CDR3 is 16 amino acids long. CDR1 is LNHDA and CDR2 is SQIVND in the germline V gene (reference sequence). The junction had 5 bases not matched to a gene; V was cut back by 3 bases and J by 0 bases.

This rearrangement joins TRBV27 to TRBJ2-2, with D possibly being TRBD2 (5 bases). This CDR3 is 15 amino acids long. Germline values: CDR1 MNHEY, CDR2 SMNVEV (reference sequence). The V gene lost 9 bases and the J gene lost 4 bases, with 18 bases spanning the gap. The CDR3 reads CASRGSWVPTGELFF. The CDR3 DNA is TGTGCCAGTAGAGGGAGCTGGGTTCCCACCGGGGAGCTGTTTTTT.

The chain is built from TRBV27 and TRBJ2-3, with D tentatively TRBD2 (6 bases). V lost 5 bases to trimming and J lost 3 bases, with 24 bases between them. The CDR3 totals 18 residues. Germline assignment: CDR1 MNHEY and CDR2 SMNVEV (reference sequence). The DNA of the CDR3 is TGTGCCAGCAGTCCCACCGGCGGGGCACAGATGATGACAGATACGCAGTATTTT. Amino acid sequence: CASSPTGGAQMMTDTQYF.

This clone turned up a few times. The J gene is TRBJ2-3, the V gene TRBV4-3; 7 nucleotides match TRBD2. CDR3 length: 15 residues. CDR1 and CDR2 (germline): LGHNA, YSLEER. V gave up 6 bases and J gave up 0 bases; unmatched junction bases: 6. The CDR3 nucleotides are TGCGCCAGCAGTCTTAGCGGGCGCAGCACAGATACGCAGTATTTT. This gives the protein CASSLSGRSTDTQYF.

CDR3 residues: CASSGTGGKEDEQYF. CDR3 bases: TGTGCCAGCAGCGGGACAGGAGGGAAGGAAGACGAGCAGTACTTC. The chain couples TRBV5-4 to TRBJ2-7; 8 bases map to TRBD1. V lost 4 bases to trimming and J lost 5 bases; unmatched junction nucleotides: 11. Per the germline V gene, CDR1 is SGHNT and CDR2 is YYREEE (reference sequence). CDR3 length: 15 amino acids.

CDR3 nucleotides: TGTGCCAGCAGTGAAGACAGGGGCACCTACAATGAGCAGTTCTTC. Protein product: CASSEDRGTYNEQFF. The chain couples TRBV6-1 to TRBJ2-1, with 7 bases aligning to TRBD1. J gave up 2 bases and V 1 base, and 2 bases lay outside the gene matches. CDR1 is MNHNS and CDR2 is SASEGT in the germline V gene. CDR3 length: 15 amino acids.

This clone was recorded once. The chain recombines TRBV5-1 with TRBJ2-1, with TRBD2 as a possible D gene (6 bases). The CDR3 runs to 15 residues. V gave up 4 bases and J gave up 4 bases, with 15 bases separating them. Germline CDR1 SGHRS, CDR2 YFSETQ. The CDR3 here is CASSHRIAAYNEQFF. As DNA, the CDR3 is TGCGCCAGCAGCCACCGAATAGCGGCATACAATGAGCAGTTCTTC.

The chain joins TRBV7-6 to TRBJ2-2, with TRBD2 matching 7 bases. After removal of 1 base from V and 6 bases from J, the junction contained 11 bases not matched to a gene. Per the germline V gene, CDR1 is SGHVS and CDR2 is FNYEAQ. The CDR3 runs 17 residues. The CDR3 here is CASSLVVAGVAPGELFF. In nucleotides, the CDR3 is TGTGCCAGCAGCTTAGTAGTGGCGGGAGTTGCCCCCGGGGAGCTGTTTTTT.

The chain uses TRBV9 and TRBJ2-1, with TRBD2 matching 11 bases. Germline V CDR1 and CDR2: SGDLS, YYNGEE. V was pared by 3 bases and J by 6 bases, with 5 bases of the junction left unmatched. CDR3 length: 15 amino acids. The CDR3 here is CASSDLAGGPNEQFF. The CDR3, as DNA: TGTGCCAGCAGCGACTTAGCGGGAGGGCCCAATGAGCAGTTCTTC.